The clone carrying this T cell receptor (beta chain) was counted a few times. This entry is derived from a study of early T cells in non-severe SARS-CoV-2 infection. TCRdb processed the 5' RACE reads anew with MiXCR; each CDR3 protein has one entry. The sample gives about 25,000 distinct CDR3 sequences, around 4% of which show up once; about a tenth is in the top ten. This CDR3 has 15 residues. The ends were cut back, 3 bases at V and 4 bases at J, with 16 bases in the middle. Germline CDR1 reads PRHDT; CDR2 reads FYEKMQ (reference sequence). The receptor was derived from an adult who was a healthcare worker with PCR-confirmed SARS-CoV-2 infection or an uninfected control (not recorded which). Material: whole blood. This chain uses TRBV13 with TRBJ2-7, with D tentatively TRBD1 (6 bases). CDR3 in DNA: TGTGCCAGCAGCTTCTCCACCGGGACACTGTACGAGCAGTACTTC. It translates to CASSFSTGTLYEQYF.